This T cell receptor (beta chain) is from a study of tumor-infiltrating lymphocytes in primary liver carcinoma. Total RNA (around 0.45 ug) served as template for TCR beta cDNA synthesis primed by a constant-region primer. Employing slightly modified ARM-PCR, three nested multiplex PCR rounds were run, and these gave rise to the TCR beta libraries. Via MiXCR, TCRdb re-called the multiplex PCR reads, giving one row per CDR3 protein. The sample includes tens of thousands of distinct CDR3 sequences, around 84% of them seen just once. Unsorted bulk tissue (roughly 17-32 mg) underwent RNA and DNA co-extraction. Histology found more than 80% viable tumor cells per sample. Turning to this clonotype: Germline and junction disagree at one end, which may indicate a read error.

This sequence was found in a man aged 35-49 years with primary liver carcinoma and hepatitis B virus infection. The specimen sequenced was liver tumor tissue from sampling region 3. Subset here: tumor region T3, left-lateral pole.

CDR3 nucleotide sequence: TGTGCCATCAGCCGGGACTACCAATGGGGCACATATACTCAGTGTTTT. It encodes CAISRDYQWGTYTQCF. This sequence joins TRBV10-3 and TRBJ2-3; 7 bases align to TRBD2. The CDR3 is 16 residues long. CDR1 and CDR2 (germline): ENHRY, SYGVKD.